Ten or more counts support the clone carrying this T cell receptor (beta chain). Germline loops: CDR1 SGHAT, CDR2 FQNNGV. V trimming: 3 bases; J trimming: 3 bases; junction bases outside the gene matches: 7. This CDR3 is 15 amino acids long. Authors of the study amplified TCR beta CDR3 regions from RNA transcripts. The HTBI primer set was used in a first-round RT-PCR of the TCR CDR3. TCRdb analysed the multiplex PCR reads with MiXCR anew, one entry per CDR3 protein. Here the sample spans about 420,000 distinct CDR3 sequences, approximately 14% being singletons. The sample is drawn from a study of T cells in Graves' hyperthyroidism and ophthalmopathy.

The receptor was derived from a woman between 18 and 30 years old with Graves' hyperthyroidism. Sequencing was carried out using blood. The chain is built from TRBV11-2 and TRBJ2-7, with 8 bases fitting TRBD2. The CDR3 nucleotides read TGTGCCAGCAGCTTGGGTGTAGCGGGGTACTACGAGCAGTACTTC. This gives the protein CASSLGVAGYYEQYF.